These 4 T cell receptor beta chains share one sample of origin, sequenced in a study of blood T cell repertoires in COVID-19. Sequenced by immunoSEQ multiplex PCR; TCRdb stores in-frame clones only, minus some. This table holds 200,000 to 250,000 clones, under 90% found once. Sequenced input: peripheral blood. Receptors were obtained from a woman older than 75 with acute or convalescent COVID-19.

The genes are TRBV24-1 and TRBJ2-3, with 9 bases matching TRBD2. Unmatched junction bases numbered 2, after V lost 2 bases and J lost 3 bases. The CDR3 has 15 residues. Germline V gene lookup returns CDR1 KGHDR and CDR2 SFDVKD. The CDR3 spells CATSDSGLATDTQYF. CDR3 DNA: TGTGCCACCAGTGATTCTGGACTAGCGACAGATACGCAGTATTTT.

The DNA for the CDR3 is TGCGCCAGCAGCACGGGACTAGCGTTGGAGACCCAGTACTTC. Translated: CASSTGLALETQYF. This chain joins TRBV5-1 and TRBJ2-5; 10 bases agree with TRBD2. Looked up from germline, CDR1 is SGHRS and CDR2 is YFSETQ. CDR3 length: 14 amino acids. V gave up 4 bases and J gave up 5 bases; unmatched junction bases: 5.

The chain combines TRBV29-1 with TRBJ1-1, with D perhaps TRBD1 (5 bases). Deletions cut 7 bases from V and 4 bases from J, with 13 bases between. From germline, CDR1 is SQVTM and CDR2 ANQGSEA. The CDR3 covers 12 residues. The CDR3 sequence: CSGGSRGTEAFF. The CDR3 DNA reads TGCAGCGGTGGAAGTAGGGGCACTGAAGCTTTCTTT.

V and J are TRBV7-9 and TRBJ1-2; 9 bases match TRBD1. Germline CDR1 is SEHNR and CDR2 is FQNEAQ (reference sequence). The CDR3 runs 15 residues. With 0 bases clipped from V and 4 bases from J, the junction kept 3 bases outside the gene matches. In DNA form, the CDR3 reads TGTGCCAGCAGCTTAGCGATGGGACAGGGCTATGGCTACACCTTC. Translated, it gives CASSLAMGQGYGYTF.